This TCR beta chain originates from a study of low-dose radiotherapy and immunotherapy resistance in tumors. Study information: Cohort 2 was treated with 1 Gy per fraction every two weeks, amounting to 13 Gy across 26 weeks. Cyclophosphamide was given intravenously at 200 mg/m2 every two weeks, and each dose came one day before radiation and immunotherapy.

Sample time point: before trial treatment. Ipilimumab, nivolumab, aspirin, low-dose cyclophosphamide and low-dose radiotherapy were administered to donors. This clonotype was seen repeatedly, ten times or more. First-strand cDNA used TRAV- and TRBV-specific primers, covering alpha and beta chains. TCR amplification ran approximately 20 PCR cycles using constant-region and V-primer adapter primers. TCRdb used MiXCR to reprocess the reads, holding one entry per CDR3 protein. Seen here are 100,000 or so distinct CDR3 sequences, more than 8% observed once, and the top ten hold under 1.1%. This clonotype was obtained from a male donor with prostate cancer. The sample in question was PBMCs, obtained before treatment.

The CDR3 sequence: CASSMTGGPADTQYF. CDR3 sequence (DNA): TGTGCCAGTAGTATGACGGGAGGGCCTGCAGATACGCAGTATTTT. The chain combines TRBV19 with TRBJ2-3; 8 bases map to TRBD2. This CDR3 spans 15 amino acids. With 3 bases clipped from V and 4 bases from J, the junction kept 6 bases outside the gene matches. Germline CDR1 reads LNHDA; CDR2 reads SQIVND (reference sequence).